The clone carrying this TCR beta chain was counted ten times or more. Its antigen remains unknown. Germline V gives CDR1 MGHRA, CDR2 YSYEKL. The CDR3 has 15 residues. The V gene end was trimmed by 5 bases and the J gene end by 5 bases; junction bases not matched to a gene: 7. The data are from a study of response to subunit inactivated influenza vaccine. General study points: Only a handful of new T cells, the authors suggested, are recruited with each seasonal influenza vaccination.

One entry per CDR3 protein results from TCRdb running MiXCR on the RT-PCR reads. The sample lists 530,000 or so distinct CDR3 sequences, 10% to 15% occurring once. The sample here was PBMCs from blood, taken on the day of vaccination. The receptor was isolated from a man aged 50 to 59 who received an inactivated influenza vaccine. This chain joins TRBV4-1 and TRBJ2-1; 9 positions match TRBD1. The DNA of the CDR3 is TGCGCCAGCAGCAAAGGACAGGGGTTAAACAATGAGCAGTTCTTC. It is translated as CASSKGQGLNNEQFF.